The 14 T cell receptor beta chains reported below all come from one sample, sequenced in a study of T cells in Graves' hyperthyroidism and ophthalmopathy. TCR beta CDR3 regions were amplified from RNA. An initial round of RT-PCR targeting the TCR CDR3 relied on the HTBI primer set. Each CDR3 protein gets one entry after TCRdb re-called the multiplex PCR reads with MiXCR. This sample has hundreds of thousands of distinct CDR3 sequences, with 14% to 15% found just once. The sample taken for sequencing was blood. These receptors came from a man aged 18 to 35 with Graves' ophthalmopathy.

J is TRBJ1-4 and V is TRBV27; D gene unclear. Germline CDR1 reads MNHEY; CDR2 reads SMNVEV (reference sequence). CDR3 size: 14 residues. The germline V and J ends were trimmed by 6 bases and 7 bases, with 15 bases remaining between them. CDR3 in DNA: TGTGCCAGCAGCCACAATTTTAGCGGTGAAAAACTGTTTTTT. Amino acid sequence: CASSHNFSGEKLFF.

This clonotype was recorded many times. The rearrangement links TRBV2 to TRBJ2-5; D is undetermined. Germline V lookup: CDR1 SNHLY, CDR2 FYNNEI. This CDR3 has 14 amino acids. Trimming cost V 5 bases and J 2 bases, with 12 bases left between them. The CDR3 is CASSLIRIQETQYF. CDR3 coding DNA: TGTGCCAGCAGTTTGATCCGGATACAAGAGACCCAGTACTTC.

This clonotype has only a few counts. The rearrangement uses TRBV5-6 and TRBJ1-2; D might be TRBD1 (5 bases). The V end lost 0 bases, the J end lost 4 bases, and 16 bases lay between the germline ends. CDR3 length: 16 residues. Germline CDR1 SGHDT, CDR2 YYEEEE. The CDR3 reads CASSLELRQLGYGYTF. The CDR3 coding sequence is TGTGCCAGCAGCTTGGAGTTGCGACAGTTAGGCTATGGCTACACCTTC.

This clonotype was seen many times. V usage is TRBV24-1 and J usage is TRBJ2-1; 12 bases line up with TRBD2. Germline V gene data show CDR1 as KGHDR and CDR2 as SFDVKD. With V trimmed by 0 bases and J by 12 bases, 5 bases remained unmatched. This CDR3 is 15 amino acids long. The CDR3 loop reads CATSDLGLAGTRQFF. In nucleotides, the CDR3 is TGTGCCACCAGTGATTTGGGACTAGCGGGAACGCGGCAGTTCTTC.

This clonotype showed up many times. The J gene is TRBJ2-1, the V gene TRBV6-2 or TRBV6-3, with 11 bases aligning to TRBD2. The germline CDR1 and CDR2 sequences are MNHEY and SVGEGT. The CDR3 is made up of 17 amino acids. Trimming cost V 4 bases and J 5 bases; bases outside gene matches: 10. The CDR3 is CASSFILAGGPDNEQFF. CDR3 sequence (DNA): TGTGCCAGCAGTTTTATCTTAGCGGGAGGGCCGGACAATGAGCAGTTCTTC.

The J gene is TRBJ2-7, the V gene TRBV12-3 or TRBV12-4; 7 bases match TRBD1. This CDR3 comprises 14 residues. V lost 5 bases, J lost 5 bases, and 9 bases stayed unmatched. The CDR3 spells CASSPGQFTHEQYF. The CDR3 DNA is TGTGCCAGCAGTCCGGGACAGTTTACCCACGAGCAGTACTTC.

In its sample, this clonotype was seen many times. The chain has TRBV5-1 and TRBJ2-5; D possibly uses TRBD1 or TRBD2 (5 bases each). Germline V lookup: CDR1 SGHRS, CDR2 YFSETQ. Trimming cost V 3 bases and J 5 bases, with 14 bases left between them. The CDR3 covers 14 residues. CDR3 DNA sequence: TGCGCCAGCAGCTCTACCGGGGCTGGGGAGACCCAGTACTTC. This gives the protein CASSSTGAGETQYF.

This clonotype has a count of ten or more. The V call is TRBV2, the J call TRBJ1-2; 7 bases align to TRBD1. V lost 1 base, J lost 3 bases, and 5 bases stayed unmatched. The CDR3 contains 15 residues. Germline V gene sequence: CDR1 SNHLY, CDR2 FYNNEI. This CDR3 is CASSEGTGRHYGYTF. DNA of the CDR3: TGTGCCAGCAGTGAAGGGACAGGCAGACACTATGGCTACACCTTC.

This clonotype was seen only a few times. The chain is built from TRBV19 and TRBJ2-7; TRBD1 agrees at 9 bases. V lost 4 bases and J lost 5; bases outside the gene matches: 6. CDR3 length: 14 amino acids. In germline, CDR1 is LNHDA, CDR2 SQIVND (reference sequence). The CDR3 DNA reads TGTGCCAGTAGTACCCGGGACAGGGTCAACGAGCAGTACTTC. Its protein product is CASSTRDRVNEQYF.

The chain links TRBV6-2 or TRBV6-3 to TRBJ2-1; D gene ambiguous. V lost 7 bases and J 6 bases, leaving 10 bases between the germline ends. The CDR3 has 12 residues. Germline loops: CDR1 MNHEY, CDR2 SVGEGT. The CDR3 protein is CASTPLANEQFF. The DNA of the CDR3 is TGTGCCAGCACCCCACTCGCCAATGAGCAGTTCTTC.

This clonotype was counted many times. The genes are TRBV5-1 and TRBJ1-5; 10 positions match TRBD1. After removal of 4 bases from V and 5 bases from J, the junction contained 3 bases not matched to a gene. This CDR3 has 14 amino acids. Germline V gives CDR1 SGHRS, CDR2 YFSETQ. In DNA, the CDR3 is TGCGCCAGCAGCATGACAGGGGGCTATCAGCCCCAGCATTTT. Residues: CASSMTGGYQPQHF. Filled out from reference TRBV5-1 and TRBJ1-5, the complete variable domain reads KAGVTQTPRYLIKTRGQQVTLSCSPISGHRSVSWYQQTPGQGLQFLFEYFSETQRNKGNFPGRFSGRQFSNSRSEMNVSTLELGDSALYLCASSMTGGYQPQHFGDGTRLSIL.

A note on this clonotype: A single base separates this from a much larger clone, so it may be a read error. The rearrangement joins TRBV12-5 to TRBJ2-2; maybe TRBD2 (6 bases). The CDR3 has 14 amino acids. Per the germline V gene, CDR1 is LGHNT and CDR2 is FRNRAP. The CDR3 DNA reads as TGTGCTAGTGGTTTGGGCCTAGCGCCCGGGGATCTGTTTTTT. Encoded protein: CASGLGLAPGDLFF.

This clonotype was seen ten or more times. The chain joins TRBV5-1 to TRBJ1-2, with 9 positions matching TRBD1. The CDR3 runs 15 residues. In germline, CDR1 is SGHRS, CDR2 YFSETQ. V gave up 2 bases and J gave up 4 bases; unmatched junction bases: 6. The CDR3 protein is CASSFGPGQGYGYTF. The CDR3 DNA is TGCGCCAGCAGCTTCGGTCCGGGACAGGGCTATGGCTACACCTTC.

This clonotype was counted many times. V usage is TRBV11-3 and J usage is TRBJ2-1, with TRBD2 matching over 10 bases. From germline, CDR1 is SGHNT and CDR2 YENEEA. CDR3 length: 14 amino acids. V dropped 3 bases and J dropped 9; count of bases not matched to a gene: 5. As DNA, the CDR3 is TGTGCCAGCAGCTTTAGCGGGGGGTGGGGTGAGCAGTTCTTC. Translating gives CASSFSGGWGEQFF.